These T cell receptor beta chains were read from a single sample in a study of T cell repertoires in cytomegalovirus infection. TCRdb redid the calling of the reads with MiXCR, one entry per CDR3 protein. The table has about 700,000 distinct CDR3 sequences, 30% to 35% seen once. Antigens for these TCRs are unknown. Sequencing was performed on cultured PBMCs, taken from culture after CMV antigen stimulation. These TCRs come from a human donor in good health (CMV status not recorded). Some clones in this sample may be carry-over from other donors' samples. Each CDR3 is given without its conserved first and last residue. The D gene is left open where the match is weak.

NA TRBJ1-4 TRBV7-2 ASSLGGGSANEKLF
TRBD2 TRBJ2-7 TRBV7-2 ASSLQSGEMYEQY
TRBD1 TRBJ1-1 TRBV5-5 ASSLFRTGRLTTEAF
NA TRBJ1-5 TRBV7-8 ASSSGGLAEGIGGNQPQH
NA TRBJ1-5 TRBV6-2/TRBV6-3 ASSYPVGEGSNQPQH
NA TRBJ2-7 TRBV7-8 ASSPPSGGGVYEQY
NA TRBJ2-1 TRBV20-1 SARDFRGRLNEQF
TRBD1 TRBJ2-5 TRBV27 ASSPGQMVETQY
NA TRBJ1-2 TRBV4-1 ASSQESRQGGYT
TRBD2 TRBJ2-3 TRBV5-1 ASSLFGSGEVTNTQY
NA TRBJ2-3 TRBV4-3 ASSQGQTDTQY
NA TRBJ2-7 TRBV3-1 ASSQEQVYEQY
NA TRBJ2-1 TRBV7-8 ASSPSRLGNEQF
NA TRBJ2-3 TRBV29-1 SGRGRGDTQY
TRBD2 TRBJ2-1 TRBV7-9 ASSQSGGVNEQF
TRBD1 TRBJ2-1 TRBV7-9 ASRDDRGSSYNEQF
NA TRBJ1-1 TRBV10-3 AISGGWTEAF
TRBD1 TRBJ1-2 TRBV4-1 ASSQEARQGYGYT
NA TRBJ1-3 TRBV6-6 ASTPNTISGNTIY
TRBD2 TRBJ2-3 TRBV4-2 ASSQGVAGAPNTQY
NA TRBJ2-7 TRBV6-5 ASSYPGREQY
NA TRBJ2-1 TRBV11-2 ASSLNPGYNEQF
NA TRBJ1-3 TRBV10-3 ASGDLGNTIY
NA TRBJ1-5 TRBV2 ASSESQRVSPQH
NA TRBJ2-1 TRBV10-3 ASHSGYNEQF
NA TRBJ1-1 TRBV10-3 AISGGGNTEAF
TRBD2 TRBJ2-1 TRBV7-9 ASSPNSGRARNEQF
NA TRBJ2-1 TRBV7-9 ASSFGPGQGDEQF
NA TRBJ1-6 TRBV19 ASSLRGERNSPLH
TRBD2 TRBJ2-1 TRBV15 ATGGRLAGTGNEQF
NA TRBJ1-1 TRBV7-2 ASSLGQRNTEAF
TRBD1 TRBJ1-1 TRBV20-1 SANLQGAWAEAF
NA TRBJ2-7 TRBV4-3 ASSQGLGGEQY
TRBD2 TRBJ2-5 TRBV11-2 ASSLGREGGTQY
NA TRBJ2-7 TRBV7-9 ASSPRKSSYEQY
TRBD2 TRBJ2-7 TRBV4-3 ASSRGTSDPYEQY
TRBD1 TRBJ2-5 TRBV5-1 ASRSGQGGQETQY
NA TRBJ1-5 TRBV28 ASSLYRTSNQPQH
NA TRBJ1-2 TRBV28 ASKVGSWGGHNYGYT
TRBD1 TRBJ1-5 TRBV5-6 ASSLAGGPQPQH
TRBD2 TRBJ2-5 TRBV10-3 AISSPPSGESETQY
NA TRBJ2-1 TRBV5-1 ASSLGGFSF
NA TRBJ1-1 TRBV7-2 ASSLVGGSTEAF
NA TRBJ2-5 TRBV5-3 ASSTNTIQETQY
TRBD1 TRBJ1-1 TRBV4-1 ASRTTGTANTEAF
NA TRBJ1-2 TRBV18 ASSPPRGDRGGYT
TRBD1 TRBJ1-6 TRBV12-3/TRBV12-4 ASSLLQGPNSPLH
NA TRBJ2-1 TRBV7-6 ASSLAPRLDLEQF
NA TRBJ1-6 TRBV7-2 ASSSAPGKGSPLH
NA TRBJ2-1 TRBV19 ASSVSGFLAYGYNEQF
NA TRBJ1-4 TRBV2 ASSERAVLF
NA TRBJ2-1 TRBV2 ASRNDRSGYNEQF
NA TRBJ2-5 TRBV7-2 ASSPRSSRVETQY
NA TRBJ2-5 TRBV2 ASSEAETQY